The 21 T cell receptor beta chains given below trace back to one sample, sequenced in a study of shared clonotypes between healthy human individuals. Here immunoSEQ multiplex PCR was the method, and the copy in TCRdb shows in-frame clones only, minus some. The table has over a million clones, roughly 74% seen once. Input material: memory CD4+ T cells from PBMCs. Subset specified: CD45RA-negative fraction. These receptors were collected from a young man in good health. Some clones in this sample may be carry-over from other donors' samples.

This sequence joins TRBV28 and TRBJ2-7; 14 nucleotides match TRBD2. Per germline, CDR1 MDHEN and CDR2 SYDVKM. The CDR3 sequence is 16 residues long. V lost 6 bases to trimming and J lost 4 bases; unmatched junction nucleotides: 8. The chain's CDR3 is CASSPRGLAGEYEQYF. The DNA of the CDR3 is TGTGCCAGCAGCCCCAGGGGACTAGCGGGAGAGTACGAGCAGTACTTC.

This clone was observed many times. The chain links TRBV7-8 to TRBJ2-5; the D is unclear. V was cut by 1 base and J by 1 base, with 13 bases left in between. The CDR3 totals 16 residues. Germline CDR1 and CDR2: SGHVS and FQNEAQ. The CDR3 nucleotides are TGTGCCAGCAGCTTAGGAAGGTGGCGGCGCCAAGAGACCCAGTACTTC. Encoded protein: CASSLGRWRRQETQYF. The variable domain in full, completed from reference TRBV7-8 and TRBJ2-5, reads GAGVSQSPRYKVAKRGQDVALRCDPISGHVSLFWYQQALGQGPEFLTYFQNEAQLDKSGLPSDRFFAERPEGSVSTLKIQRTQQEDSAVYLCASSLGRWRRQETQYFGPGTRLLVL.

The chain links TRBV6-1 to TRBJ2-7; 10 bases are a match to TRBD1. The CDR3 contains 14 residues. Germline V gives CDR1 MNHNS, CDR2 SASEGT. With 6 bases clipped from V and 4 bases from J, the junction kept 6 bases outside the gene matches. CDR3 sequence reads: CASSETGQGYEQYF. In DNA, the CDR3 is TGTGCCAGCAGCGAGACGGGACAGGGGTACGAGCAGTACTTC.

This clone occurred a few times. Additional DNA sequences in this sample encode the identical CDR3. The rearrangement links TRBV28 to TRBJ1-4, with D unresolved. CDR1 and CDR2 from the germline V gene are MDHEN and SYDVKM. The V end was cut by 6 bases, the J end by 8 bases, with 10 bases between. This CDR3 contains 12 residues. CDR3 in DNA: TGTGCCAGCAGAGCAGGCGGAGAAAAACTGTTTTTT. It specifies CASRAGGEKLFF.

Of note for this clone: The same CDR3 also results from other DNA sequences found in this sample. The V gene is TRBV7-9, the J gene TRBJ2-3; no reliable D call. The CDR3 length is 12 residues. The V gene lost 3 bases and the J gene lost 6 bases, with 7 bases spanning the gap. Germline loops: CDR1 SEHNR, CDR2 FQNEAQ (reference sequence). The CDR3 DNA follows: TGTGCCAGCAGCTTTCTGGGCGATACGCAGTATTTT. Its translation: CASSFLGDTQYF.

This chain uses TRBV28 with TRBJ2-7; TRBD1 might be the D (5 bases). This CDR3 has 15 residues. Germline V gives CDR1 MDHEN, CDR2 SYDVKM. Trimming removed 0 bases at V and 2 bases at J, with 11 bases between. CDR3: CASSLWGLGAYEQYF. Here the CDR3 DNA reads TGTGCCAGCAGTTTATGGGGTCTAGGGGCCTACGAGCAGTACTTC.

The chain recombines TRBV30 with TRBJ2-1; D possibly corresponds to TRBD1 (5 bases). The CDR3 contains 15 residues. Germline V gene lookup returns CDR1 GTSNPN and CDR2 SVGIG (reference sequence). V shed 1 base and J shed 5 bases, with 15 bases lying between them. CDR3 bases: TGTGCCTGGAGTGGGGCCCGGCAGGGCGACAATGAGCAGTTCTTC. This sequence encodes CAWSGARQGDNEQFF.

The gene calls are TRBV6-5 and TRBJ2-7; a possible D gene is TRBD1 (6 bases). The germline gives CDR1 MNHEY, CDR2 SVGAGI. The length of the CDR3 is 15 residues. The V end was cut by 0 bases, the J end by 0 bases, with 9 bases between. The CDR3 is CASSYSGASSYEQYF. The CDR3 bases are TGTGCCAGCAGTTACTCGGGGGCCTCCTCCTACGAGCAGTACTTC.

The chain recombines TRBV7-2 with TRBJ2-3; no reliable D call. Germline values: CDR1 SGHTA, CDR2 FQGNSA. CDR3 length equals 12 residues. Trimming left V 2 bases short and J 6 bases short, with 6 bases between. CDR3 nucleotide sequence: TGTGCCAGCAGCTTACGGCGTGATACGCAGTATTTT. The encoded protein is CASSLRRDTQYF.

The chain is built from TRBV27 and TRBJ1-1; 8 nucleotides align to TRBD1. Germline CDR1 reads MNHEY; CDR2 reads SMNVEV (reference sequence). This CDR3 comprises 14 residues. The V segment lost 7 bases and the J segment 5 bases; nucleotides outside the gene matches: 9. In nucleotides, the CDR3 is TGTGCCAGCACCGTGGACAGGGCAGGTACTGAAGCTTTCTTT. Translation: CASTVDRAGTEAFF.

The chain joins TRBV7-8 to TRBJ2-1; no firm D call. Trimming stripped 3 bases from V and 6 bases from J, with 6 bases between. CDR1 and CDR2 from the germline V gene are SGHVS and FQNEAQ. The CDR3 spans 12 residues. The CDR3 here is CASSFDLNEQFF. DNA of the CDR3: TGTGCCAGCAGCTTCGACCTCAATGAGCAGTTCTTC.

This clone was observed a single time. Other DNA sequences within the sample encode an identical CDR3. The chain recombines TRBV5-1 with TRBJ1-3; D is unclear. V was cut by 0 bases and J by 2 bases, with 6 bases left in between. CDR3 size: 14 residues. From germline, CDR1 is SGHRS and CDR2 YFSETQ. As DNA, the CDR3 is TGCGCCAGCAGCTTGGAGGGTACTGGAAACACCATATATTTT. Translating gives CASSLEGTGNTIYF.

In its sample, this clone was seen once. This chain connects TRBV30 to TRBJ2-3; D is undetermined. CDR3 length: 12 residues. The V and J ends lost 3 bases and 2 bases respectively, with 6 bases between them. The germline CDR1 and CDR2 sequences are GTSNPN and SVGIG (reference sequence). CDR3 DNA sequence: TGTGCCTGGAGAGGGCCCACAGATACGCAGTATTTT. Its protein is CAWRGPTDTQYF.

On this clone itself: The same CDR3 is also encoded by other DNA sequences in this sample. The V call is TRBV4-2, the J call TRBJ2-5; D gene ambiguous. Germline lookup yields CDR1 LGHNA and CDR2 YNFKEQ. This CDR3 region has 14 residues. Trimming took 1 base from V and 2 from J, leaving 8 bases between them. CDR3 region: CASSQVGVQETQYF. The DNA of the CDR3 is TGTGCCAGCAGCCAAGTTGGGGTACAAGAGACCCAGTACTTC.

In this sample, this clone turned up once. The CDR3 DNA is TGTGCCAGCAGCCAAGGGTACTATGGCTACACCTTC. Protein sequence: CASSQGYYGYTF. The chain joins TRBV14 to TRBJ1-2; D not resolved. The CDR3 has 12 residues. V was trimmed by 1 base and J by 3 bases, leaving 3 bases between them. Germline V CDR1 and CDR2: SGHDN, FVKESK.

The rearrangement joins TRBV25-1 to TRBJ2-5; TRBD1 agrees at 7 bases. In germline, CDR1 is MGHDK, CDR2 SYGVNS. With V trimmed by 4 bases and J by 5 bases, 13 bases remained unmatched. The CDR3 runs to 16 residues. The CDR3 spells CASSGGTETRGETQYF. CDR3 in DNA: TGTGCCAGCAGTGGAGGGACAGAAACGAGGGGCGAGACCCAGTACTTC.

The chain links TRBV2 to TRBJ1-1; no firm D call. Trimming removed 3 bases at V and 4 bases at J, with 9 bases between. The CDR3 is made up of 13 amino acids. Germline assignment: CDR1 SNHLY and CDR2 FYNNEI. The CDR3 DNA sequence: TGTGCCAGCAGTGATTGGGGTTCCACTGAAGCTTTCTTT. Translated, it gives CASSDWGSTEAFF.

The CDR3 region has the DNA TGTGCCAGCAGCCATAACAGGGCCTATGGCTACACCTTC. Amino acids: CASSHNRAYGYTF. The chain uses TRBV7-8 and TRBJ1-2, with D perhaps TRBD1 (6 bases). V was shortened by 5 bases and J by 4 bases, with 11 bases between the two germline ends. Germline CDR1 reads SGHVS; CDR2 reads FQNEAQ. This CDR3 contains 13 residues.

The rearrangement links TRBV5-1 to TRBJ2-2; no definite D call. Looked up from germline, CDR1 is SGHRS and CDR2 is YFSETQ. Trimming cost V 1 base and J 6 bases, with 10 bases left between them. The CDR3 length is 14 residues. CDR3 sequence: CASSLSTYAGELFF. In DNA form, the CDR3 reads TGCGCCAGCAGCTTGTCGACCTACGCCGGGGAGCTGTTTTTT.

V usage is TRBV27 and J usage is TRBJ1-2; weak D call: TRBD1 (5 bases). The CDR3 loop spans 12 amino acids. V lost 6 bases, J lost 4 bases, and 9 bases lay in between. CDR1 MNHEY and CDR2 SMNVEV come from the germline V gene (reference sequence). CDR3 region: CASRGGIYGYTF. DNA of the CDR3: TGTGCCAGCAGGGGGGGGATCTATGGCTACACCTTC.

The rearrangement joins TRBV30 to TRBJ2-5; unclear D gene. Per the germline V gene, CDR1 is GTSNPN and CDR2 is SVGIG (reference sequence). V was clipped by 0 bases and J by 7 bases, with 12 bases between them. The CDR3 loop spans 13 amino acids. The chain's CDR3 is CAWSVSRPGTQYF. The CDR3, as DNA: TGTGCCTGGAGTGTATCTCGGCCTGGGACCCAGTACTTC.